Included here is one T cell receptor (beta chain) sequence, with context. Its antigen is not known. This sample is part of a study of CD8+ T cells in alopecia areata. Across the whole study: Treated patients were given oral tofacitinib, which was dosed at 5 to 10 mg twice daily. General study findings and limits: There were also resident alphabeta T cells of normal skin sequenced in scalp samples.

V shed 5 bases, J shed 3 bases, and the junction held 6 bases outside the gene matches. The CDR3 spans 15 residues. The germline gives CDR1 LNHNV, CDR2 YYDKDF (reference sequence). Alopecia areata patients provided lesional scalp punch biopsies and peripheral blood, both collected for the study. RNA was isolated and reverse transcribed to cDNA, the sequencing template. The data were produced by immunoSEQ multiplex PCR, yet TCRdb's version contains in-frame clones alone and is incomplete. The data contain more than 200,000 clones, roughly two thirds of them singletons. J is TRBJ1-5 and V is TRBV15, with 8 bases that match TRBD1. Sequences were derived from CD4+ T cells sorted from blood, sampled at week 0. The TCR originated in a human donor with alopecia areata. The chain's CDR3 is CATSGRDRFNQPQHF. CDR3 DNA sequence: TGTGCCACCAGCGGCCGGGACAGGTTCAATCAGCCCCAGCATTTT.